Listed here is a single T cell receptor (beta chain). Profiling relied on immunoSEQ multiplex PCR, and the TCRdb table lists in-frame clones only, not all of them. The sample lists tens of thousands of clones, 70% to 80% seen once, with over 2.5% in the top ten. This entry comes from a study of T cell clones after liver transplantation. On the study more broadly: TCRbeta sequencing after a pre-transplant mixed lymphocyte reaction identified graft-donor-reactive clones, later tracked in post-transplant blood.

CDR3 length: 13 amino acids. V was shortened by 3 bases and J by 3 bases, with 8 bases between the two germline ends. The source material was CD4+ T cells from blood, sampled at the roughly 15-month timepoint. This sequence joins TRBV23-1 and TRBJ1-2, with unresolved D. TRBV23-1 is marked as an open reading frame, function uncertain. This clonotype was sampled from a human patient who received a liver transplant. Some of the T cells might come from the graft donor. The CDR3 DNA reads TGCGCCAGCAGTCACGTGGTCGACTATGGCTACACCTTC. This sequence encodes CASSHVVDYGYTF.